A single sample is the source of the 28 T cell receptor beta chains below, sequenced in a study of cytomegalovirus exposure and HLA in healthy donors. Assay used: immunoSEQ multiplex PCR; TCRdb lists only in-frame clones, some missing. The table records 150,000 to 200,000 clones, about four fifths of them present only once. The specimen sequenced was PBMCs. All receptors derive from a man between 25 and 39 years old in good health and CMV-seropositive.

J is TRBJ2-1 and V is TRBV15; 8 bases agree with TRBD1. The CDR3 sequence is 14 residues long. V lost 4 bases to trimming and J lost 5 bases; unmatched junction nucleotides: 4. Germline loops: CDR1 LNHNV, CDR2 YYDKDF (reference sequence). This CDR3 is CATSISTGDNEQFF. The CDR3 DNA sequence: TGTGCCACCAGCATATCGACAGGGGACAATGAGCAGTTCTTC.

CDR3 DNA: TGCAGCGTTGTCGGCAGGGTTACCTACGAGCAGTACTTC. Its protein product is CSVVGRVTYEQYF. This chain connects TRBV29-1 to TRBJ2-7; perhaps TRBD1 as D (5 bases). Trimming removed 4 bases at V and 2 bases at J, with 12 bases between. Germline V gene data show CDR1 as SQVTM and CDR2 as ANQGSEA. The CDR3 totals 13 residues.

J is TRBJ2-5 and V is TRBV19; tentative D call: TRBD2 (5 bases). The CDR3 is 14 amino acids. Germline CDR1 and CDR2: LNHDA and SQIVND (reference sequence). V lost 1 base, J lost 7 bases, and 13 bases lay in between. CDR3 residues: CASSIAPKEATQYF. The DNA for the CDR3 is TGTGCCAGTAGTATAGCCCCGAAGGAGGCGACCCAGTACTTC.

V usage is TRBV7-2 and J usage is TRBJ2-7; 8 bases are shared with TRBD2. Unmatched junction bases numbered 13, after V lost 5 bases and J lost 7 bases. The CDR3 has 15 residues. Germline assignment: CDR1 SGHTA and CDR2 FQGNSA. In DNA, the CDR3 is TGTGCCAGCAGCCCCCCCAGCGGGGGCCTACGGGAGCAGTACTTC. It translates to CASSPPSGGLREQYF.

This rearrangement joins TRBV9 to TRBJ2-2; tentative D call: TRBD2 (6 bases). The V gene lost 4 bases and the J gene lost 5 bases, with 15 bases spanning the gap. This CDR3 contains 15 residues. Germline CDR1 SGDLS, CDR2 YYNGEE. The CDR3 DNA reads as TGTGCCAGCAGCCTGACCGGGACTGGTACCGGGGAGCTGTTTTTT. As protein: CASSLTGTGTGELFF.

The chain links TRBV30 to TRBJ1-2, with 7 bases aligning to TRBD1. V gave up 4 bases and J gave up 4 bases; unmatched junction bases: 6. CDR3 length equals 13 residues. CDR1 is GTSNPN and CDR2 is SVGIG in the germline V gene (reference sequence). CDR3 sequence reads: CAWTQGEFYGYTF. Written as DNA, the CDR3 is TGTGCCTGGACGCAGGGGGAATTCTATGGCTACACCTTC. The entire variable domain, with the rest obtained from reference TRBV30 and TRBJ1-2, is as follows: SQTIHQWPATLVQPVGSPLSLECTVEGTSNPNLYWYRQAAGRGLQLLFYSVGIGQISSEVPQNLSASRPQDRQFILSSKKLLLSDSGFYLCAWTQGEFYGYTFGSGTRLTVV.

This chain uses TRBV12-5 with TRBJ2-2; perhaps TRBD2 as D (6 bases). The V and J ends lost 3 bases and 6 bases respectively, with 8 bases between them. The germline CDR1 and CDR2 sequences are LGHNT and FRNRAP. The CDR3 runs to 13 residues. The CDR3 loop is CASGLSGAGELFF. The CDR3 region has the DNA TGTGCTAGTGGTTTATCGGGGGCCGGGGAGCTGTTTTTT.

V and J are TRBV30 and TRBJ2-7, with D uncertain. V was cut by 0 bases and J by 3 bases, with 9 bases left in between. CDR1 is GTSNPN and CDR2 is SVGIG in the germline V gene (reference sequence). This CDR3 has 13 amino acids. The CDR3, as DNA: TGTGCCTGGAGTGTATCAGGCAACTACGAGCAGTACTTC. Amino acid sequence: CAWSVSGNYEQYF.

V is TRBV9 and J is TRBJ2-1; TRBD2 aligns across 12 bases. Germline CDR1 and CDR2: SGDLS and YYNGEE. The CDR3 is made up of 16 amino acids. Losses at the gene ends were 2 bases for V and 6 bases for J; bases not matched to a gene: 6. This CDR3 reads CASSVTSGRKFNEQFF. The DNA of the CDR3 is TGTGCCAGCAGCGTGACTAGCGGGAGAAAGTTCAATGAGCAGTTCTTC.

This clone has a single count. The rearrangement joins TRBV19 to TRBJ2-1, with 7 positions matching TRBD2. V lost 3 bases and J lost 5; bases outside the gene matches: 4. CDR1 and CDR2 from the germline V gene are LNHDA and SQIVND (reference sequence). The CDR3 spans 14 residues. Here the CDR3 DNA reads TGTGCCAGTAGTATGGGGGACTACAACAATGAGCAGTTCTTC. This encodes CASSMGDYNNEQFF.

To note about this clone: This same CDR3 is encoded by further DNA sequences in the sample. The chain joins TRBV18 to TRBJ2-3; the D is unclear. V lost 2 bases and J 0 bases, leaving 6 bases between the germline ends. Germline loops: CDR1 KGHSH, CDR2 LQKENI. The CDR3 covers 14 residues. CDR3 in DNA: TGTGCCAGCTCACCAAGCCGGAGCACAGATACGCAGTATTTT. Encoded protein: CASSPSRSTDTQYF.

The chain links TRBV29-1 to TRBJ1-5, with no clear D. The germline V and J ends were trimmed by 4 bases and 11 bases, with 12 bases remaining between them. Looked up from germline, CDR1 is SQVTM and CDR2 is ANQGSEA. The CDR3 contains 11 residues. CDR3 amino acids: CSVVAAAAQHF. In DNA, the CDR3 is TGCAGCGTTGTGGCGGCGGCTGCCCAGCATTTT.

The CDR3, as DNA: TGCGCCAGCAGCCAAACGGAGGCCACAGATACGCAGTATTTT. Its protein is CASSQTEATDTQYF. V usage is TRBV4-1 and J usage is TRBJ2-3; TRBD2 might be the D (5 bases). The CDR3 is 14 amino acids. V lost 2 bases, J lost 2 bases, and 8 bases lay in between. CDR1 and CDR2 from the germline V gene are MGHRA and YSYEKL.

The V gene is TRBV11-3, the J gene TRBJ2-1; the match to TRBD2 covers 12 bases. The CDR3 loop spans 15 amino acids. Per the germline V gene, CDR1 is SGHNT and CDR2 is YENEEA. After removal of 1 base from V and 9 bases from J, the junction contained 4 bases not matched to a gene. The chain's CDR3 is CASSLASGRAGEQFF. The CDR3 DNA follows: TGTGCCAGCAGCTTAGCTAGCGGGAGGGCCGGTGAGCAGTTCTTC.

This clone was counted a few times. The chain recombines TRBV4-1 with TRBJ1-6, with D unclear. V shed 1 base and J shed 7 bases, with 8 bases lying between them. Germline CDR1 reads MGHRA; CDR2 reads YSYEKL. This CDR3 region has 14 residues. CDR3 loop: CASSQGPINSPLHF. The CDR3 DNA follows: TGCGCCAGCAGCCAAGGTCCTATCAATTCACCCCTCCACTTT.

This clone has just a few counts. V usage is TRBV7-9 and J usage is TRBJ2-7, with D maybe TRBD1 (6 bases). CDR1 and CDR2 from the germline V gene are SEHNR and FQNEAQ (reference sequence). CDR3 length: 14 residues. V gave up 5 bases and J gave up 0 bases, with 11 bases separating them. The DNA for the CDR3 is TGTGCCAGCAGCCTTCAAGGGGGCTCCTACGAGCAGTACTTC. This encodes CASSLQGGSYEQYF.

This chain's CDR3 is CASSPGGIQETQYF. CDR3 in DNA: TGTGCCAGCAGTCCAGGGGGGATACAAGAGACCCAGTACTTC. This chain joins TRBV28 and TRBJ2-5; D might be TRBD1 (7 bases). The germline CDR1 and CDR2 sequences are MDHEN and SYDVKM. V was cut by 5 bases and J by 2 bases, with 12 bases left in between. CDR3 length: 14 residues.

This clone turned up a few times. The gene calls are TRBV4-1 and TRBJ2-3, with a tentative D call TRBD2 (7 bases). The germline V and J ends were trimmed by 4 bases and 4 bases, with 21 bases remaining between them. The CDR3 sequence is 17 residues long. Germline values: CDR1 MGHRA, CDR2 YSYEKL. For the CDR3, the DNA is TGCGCCAGCAGCCTTCTTAGGGAGGGGGGGCTTGCAGATACGCAGTATTTT. This gives the protein CASSLLREGGLADTQYF.

The V call is TRBV19, the J call TRBJ1-6; no clear D gene. CDR3 length: 16 residues. The V end lost 7 bases, the J end lost 0 bases, and 13 bases lay between the germline ends. The germline V gene has CDR1 LNHDA and CDR2 SQIVND (reference sequence). The CDR3 reads CASKSQVRSYNSPLHF. CDR3 in DNA: TGTGCCAGTAAGTCGCAGGTGCGCTCCTATAATTCACCCCTCCACTTT.

The CDR3 reads CASSPSGQLYGYTF. For the CDR3, the DNA is TGTGCCAGCAGCCCCTCGGGACAGCTCTATGGCTACACCTTC. J is TRBJ1-2 and V is TRBV9, with TRBD1 matching 7 bases. The junction had 7 bases not matched to a gene; V was cut back by 4 bases and J by 4 bases. Germline V CDR1 and CDR2: SGDLS, YYNGEE. The CDR3 sequence is 14 residues long.

The V call is TRBV6-5, the J call TRBJ1-5, with TRBD1 matching 8 bases. The CDR3 is 13 amino acids. CDR1 and CDR2 from the germline V gene are MNHEY and SVGAGI. The ends lost 10 bases at V and 5 bases at J; junction bases unmatched: 7. CDR3: CATPRGRDQPQHF. CDR3 nucleotide sequence: TGTGCCACCCCCAGGGGGCGCGATCAGCCCCAGCATTTT.

This rearrangement joins TRBV4-3 to TRBJ2-7, with 8 positions matching TRBD1. The CDR3 contains 16 residues. CDR1 and CDR2 from the germline V gene are LGHNA and YSLEER. The V and J ends lost 0 bases and 4 bases, in that order; junction bases with no gene match: 8. The CDR3 here is CASSQDLAGGGYEQYF. CDR3 bases: TGCGCCAGCAGCCAAGATCTGGCAGGGGGCGGGTACGAGCAGTACTTC.

The rearrangement joins TRBV7-4 to TRBJ2-7, with D possibly being TRBD1 (6 bases). Per the germline V gene, CDR1 is SGHVT and CDR2 is SQSDAQ. The CDR3 runs 16 residues. The V end was cut by 5 bases, the J end by 2 bases, with 19 bases between. Here the CDR3 reads CASSTPPGTRAYEQYF. The CDR3 nucleotides are TGTGCCAGCAGCACCCCCCCCGGGACACGTGCCTACGAGCAGTACTTC.

The CDR3 here is CASSQLGGETQYF. As DNA, the CDR3 is TGTGCCAGCAGCCAGCTAGGGGGAGAGACCCAGTACTTC. J is TRBJ2-5 and V is TRBV7-3; a weak D match, TRBD1 (6 bases). The V and J ends lost 5 bases and 4 bases respectively, with 11 bases between them. The CDR3 is 13 residues long. Germline values: CDR1 SGHTA, CDR2 FQGTGA.

The V and J genes are TRBV28 and TRBJ2-1; 13 positions agree with TRBD2. CDR1 is MDHEN and CDR2 is SYDVKM in the germline V gene. CDR3 length: 21 residues. V gave up 4 bases and J gave up 6 bases; unmatched junction bases: 21. CDR3 nucleotide sequence: TGTGCCAGCAGTTCCCTACAGACACCACGACTAGCGGGAGGACCTACCAATGAGCAGTTCTTC. This encodes CASSSLQTPRLAGGPTNEQFF.

The chain combines TRBV4-2 with TRBJ2-1; TRBD2 matches at 7 bases. V trimming: 1 base; J trimming: 2 bases; junction bases outside the gene matches: 5. CDR3 length: 16 amino acids. Germline V gene lookup returns CDR1 LGHNA and CDR2 YNFKEQ. In nucleotides, the CDR3 is TGTGCCAGCAGCCAAGTTTCGCGGGAGCCCTACAATGAGCAGTTCTTC. It translates to CASSQVSREPYNEQFF.

This clone was seen only a few times. The rearrangement uses TRBV19 and TRBJ2-7; D ambiguous. Germline V gives CDR1 LNHDA, CDR2 SQIVND (reference sequence). The CDR3 runs to 14 residues. V lost 8 bases and J 0 bases, leaving 14 bases between the germline ends. The CDR3 protein is CASRVSPSSYEQYF. In nucleotides, the CDR3 is TGTGCCAGTCGAGTATCCCCAAGCTCCTACGAGCAGTACTTC.

This sequence joins TRBV7-3 and TRBJ2-2; tentatively, D is TRBD2 (6 bases). V lost 3 bases to trimming and J lost 2 bases, with 13 bases between them. The CDR3 spans 16 residues. Germline V lookup: CDR1 SGHTA, CDR2 FQGTGA. This CDR3 is CASSFGAGYNTGELFF. DNA of the CDR3: TGTGCCAGCAGCTTCGGCGCGGGGTATAACACCGGGGAGCTGTTTTTT.